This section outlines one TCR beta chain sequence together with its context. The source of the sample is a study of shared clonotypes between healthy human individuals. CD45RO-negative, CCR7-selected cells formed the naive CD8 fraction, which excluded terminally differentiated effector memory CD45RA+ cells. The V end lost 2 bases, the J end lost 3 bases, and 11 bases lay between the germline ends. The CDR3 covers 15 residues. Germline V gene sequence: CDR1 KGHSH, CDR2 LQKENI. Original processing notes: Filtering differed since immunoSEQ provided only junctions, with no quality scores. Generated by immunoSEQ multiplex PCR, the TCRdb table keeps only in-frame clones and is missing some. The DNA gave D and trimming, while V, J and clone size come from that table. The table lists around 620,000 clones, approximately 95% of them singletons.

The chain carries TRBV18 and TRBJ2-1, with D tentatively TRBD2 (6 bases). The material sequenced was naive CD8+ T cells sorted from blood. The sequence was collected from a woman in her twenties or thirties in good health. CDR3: CASSPNRENYNEQFF. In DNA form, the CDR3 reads TGTGCCAGCTCACCAAACCGGGAGAACTACAATGAGCAGTTCTTC.